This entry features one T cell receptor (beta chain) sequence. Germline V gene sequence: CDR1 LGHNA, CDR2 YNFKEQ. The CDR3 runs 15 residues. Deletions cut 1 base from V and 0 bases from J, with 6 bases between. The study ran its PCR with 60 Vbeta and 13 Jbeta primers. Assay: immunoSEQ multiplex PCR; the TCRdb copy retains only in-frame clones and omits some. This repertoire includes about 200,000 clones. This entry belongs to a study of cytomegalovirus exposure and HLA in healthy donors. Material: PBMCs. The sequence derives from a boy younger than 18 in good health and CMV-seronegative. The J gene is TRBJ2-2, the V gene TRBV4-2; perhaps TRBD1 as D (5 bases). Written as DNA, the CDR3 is TGTGCCAGCAGCCAAGGGACAACGAACACCGGGGAGCTGTTTTTT. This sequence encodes CASSQGTTNTGELFF.